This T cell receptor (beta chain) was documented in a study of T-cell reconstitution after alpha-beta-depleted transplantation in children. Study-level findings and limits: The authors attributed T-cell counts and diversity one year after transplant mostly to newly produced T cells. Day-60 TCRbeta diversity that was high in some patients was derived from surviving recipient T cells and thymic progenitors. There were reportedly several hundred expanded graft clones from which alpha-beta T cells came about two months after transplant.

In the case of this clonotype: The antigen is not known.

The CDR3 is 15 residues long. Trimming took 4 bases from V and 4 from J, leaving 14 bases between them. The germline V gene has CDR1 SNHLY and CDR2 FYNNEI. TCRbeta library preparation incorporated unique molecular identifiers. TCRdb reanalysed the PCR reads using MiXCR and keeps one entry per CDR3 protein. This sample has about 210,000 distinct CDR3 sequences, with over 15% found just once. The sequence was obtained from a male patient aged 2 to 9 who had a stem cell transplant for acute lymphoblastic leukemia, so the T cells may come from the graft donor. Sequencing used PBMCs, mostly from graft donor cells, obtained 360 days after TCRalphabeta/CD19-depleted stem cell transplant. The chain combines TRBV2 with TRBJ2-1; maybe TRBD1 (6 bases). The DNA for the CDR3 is TGTGCCAGCAGTGGCGCCAGGGGCCCTTACAATGAGCAGTTCTTC. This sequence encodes CASSGARGPYNEQFF.